The T cell receptor (beta chain) under discussion was sequenced for a study of T cell changes during pregnancy in multiple sclerosis. Profiled with immunoSEQ multiplex PCR; TCRdb holds only in-frame clones, not every one. The sample lists 80,000 to 100,000 clones, roughly nine tenths occurring once. This clone was seen a single time. The length of the CDR3 is 16 residues. CDR1 is MDHEN, CDR2 SYDVKM, per germline. V was cut by 6 bases and J by 0 bases, with 18 bases left in between. This TCR was sampled from a female donor in good health, enrolled as a control in a pregnancy study. The chain joins TRBV28 to TRBJ2-7; tentatively, D is TRBD2 (5 bases). The sample in question was peripheral blood, obtained in the second trimester of pregnancy. CDR3 protein: CASSPPGSQSSYEQYF. CDR3 sequence (DNA): TGTGCCAGCAGCCCCCCGGGGTCCCAGAGCTCCTACGAGCAGTACTTC.